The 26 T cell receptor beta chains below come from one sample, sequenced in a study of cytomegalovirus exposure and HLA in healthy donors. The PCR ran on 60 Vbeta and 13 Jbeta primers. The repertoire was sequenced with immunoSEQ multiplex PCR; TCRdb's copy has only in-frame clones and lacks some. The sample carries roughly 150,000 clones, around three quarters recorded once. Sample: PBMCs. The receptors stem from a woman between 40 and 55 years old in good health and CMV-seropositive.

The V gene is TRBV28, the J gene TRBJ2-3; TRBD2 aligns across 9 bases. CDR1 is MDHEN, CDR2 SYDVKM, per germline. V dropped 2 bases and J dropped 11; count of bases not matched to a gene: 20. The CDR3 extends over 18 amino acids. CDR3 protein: CASSLGGREGLPSSRQYF. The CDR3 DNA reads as TGTGCCAGCAGTTTAGGGGGGCGGGAGGGTCTCCCCTCGTCAAGGCAGTATTTT.

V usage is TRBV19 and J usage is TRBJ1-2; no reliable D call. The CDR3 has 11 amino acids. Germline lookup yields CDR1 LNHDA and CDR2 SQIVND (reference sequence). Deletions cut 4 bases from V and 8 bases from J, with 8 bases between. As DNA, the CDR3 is TGTGCCAGTAGTAAAGTCGGGGGCTACACCTTC. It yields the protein CASSKVGGYTF.

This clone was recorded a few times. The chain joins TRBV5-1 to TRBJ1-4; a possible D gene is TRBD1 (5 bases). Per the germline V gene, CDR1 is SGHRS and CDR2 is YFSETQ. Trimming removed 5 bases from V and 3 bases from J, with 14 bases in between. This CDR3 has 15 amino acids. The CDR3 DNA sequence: TGCGCCAGCAGTCTGCAGGGCCCCCCTAATGAAAAACTGTTTTTT. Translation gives CASSLQGPPNEKLFF.

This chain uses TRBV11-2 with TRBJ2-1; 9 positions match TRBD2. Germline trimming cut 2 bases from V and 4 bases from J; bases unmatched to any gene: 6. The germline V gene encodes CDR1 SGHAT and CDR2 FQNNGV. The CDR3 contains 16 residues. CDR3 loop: CASSLLAGSRYNEQFF. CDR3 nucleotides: TGTGCCAGCAGCTTACTAGCGGGGAGCCGTTACAATGAGCAGTTCTTC.

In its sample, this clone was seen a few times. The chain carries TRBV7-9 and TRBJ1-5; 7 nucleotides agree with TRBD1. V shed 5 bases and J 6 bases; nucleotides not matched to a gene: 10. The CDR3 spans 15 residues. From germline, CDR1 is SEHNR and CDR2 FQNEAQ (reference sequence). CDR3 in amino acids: CASSQEEGAVQPQHF. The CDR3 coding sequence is TGTGCCAGCAGCCAAGAGGAGGGGGCAGTTCAGCCCCAGCATTTT.

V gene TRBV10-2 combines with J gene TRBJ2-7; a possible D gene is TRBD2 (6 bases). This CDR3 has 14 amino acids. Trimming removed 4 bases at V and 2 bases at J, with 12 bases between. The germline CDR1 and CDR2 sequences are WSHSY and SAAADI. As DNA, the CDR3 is TGCGCCAGCAGTGTGACGGGACTTACCTACGAGCAGTACTTC. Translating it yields CASSVTGLTYEQYF.

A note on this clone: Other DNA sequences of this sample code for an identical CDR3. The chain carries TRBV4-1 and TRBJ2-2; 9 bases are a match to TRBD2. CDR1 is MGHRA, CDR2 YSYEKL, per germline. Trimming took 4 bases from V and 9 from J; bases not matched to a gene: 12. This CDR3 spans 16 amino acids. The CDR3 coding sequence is TGCGCCAGCAGCCCTCTAGCGGGAAACGAGGTCCGGGAGCTGTTTTTT. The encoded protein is CASSPLAGNEVRELFF.

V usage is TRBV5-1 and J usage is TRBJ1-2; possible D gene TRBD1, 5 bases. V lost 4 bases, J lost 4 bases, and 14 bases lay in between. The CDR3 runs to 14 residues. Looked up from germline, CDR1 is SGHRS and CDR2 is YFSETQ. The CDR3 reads CASSDQQGSYGYTF. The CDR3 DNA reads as TGCGCCAGCAGCGATCAGCAGGGCTCCTATGGCTACACCTTC.

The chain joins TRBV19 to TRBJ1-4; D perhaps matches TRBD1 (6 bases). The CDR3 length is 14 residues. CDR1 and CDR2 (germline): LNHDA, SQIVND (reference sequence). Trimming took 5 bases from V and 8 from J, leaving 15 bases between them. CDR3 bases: TGTGCCAGTAGTCCCGACAGGCAGGGGGAAAAACTGTTTTTT. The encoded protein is CASSPDRQGEKLFF.

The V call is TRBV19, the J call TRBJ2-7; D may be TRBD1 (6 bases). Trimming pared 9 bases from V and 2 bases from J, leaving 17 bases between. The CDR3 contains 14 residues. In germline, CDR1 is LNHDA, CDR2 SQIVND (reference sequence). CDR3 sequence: CASSGQPRTYEQYF. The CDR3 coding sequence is TGTGCCAGCTCCGGACAGCCGAGAACCTACGAGCAGTACTTC. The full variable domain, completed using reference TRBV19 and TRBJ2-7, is DGGITQSPKYLFRKEGQNVTLSCEQNLNHDAMYWYRQDPGQGLRLIYYSQIVNDFQKGDIAEGYSVSREKKESFPLTVTSAQKNPTAFYLCASSGQPRTYEQYFGPGTRLTVT.

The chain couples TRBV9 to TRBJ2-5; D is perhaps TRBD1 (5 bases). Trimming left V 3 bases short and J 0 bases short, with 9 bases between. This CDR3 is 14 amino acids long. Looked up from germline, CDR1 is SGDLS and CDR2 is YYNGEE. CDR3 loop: CASSATGNQETQYF. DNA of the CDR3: TGTGCCAGCAGCGCTACAGGAAACCAAGAGACCCAGTACTTC.

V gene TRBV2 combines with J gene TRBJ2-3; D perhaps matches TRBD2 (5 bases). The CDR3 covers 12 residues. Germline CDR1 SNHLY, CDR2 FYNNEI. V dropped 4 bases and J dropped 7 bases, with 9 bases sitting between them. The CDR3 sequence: CASSGRVNTQYF. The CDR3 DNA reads TGTGCCAGCAGTGGGCGGGTGAATACGCAGTATTTT.

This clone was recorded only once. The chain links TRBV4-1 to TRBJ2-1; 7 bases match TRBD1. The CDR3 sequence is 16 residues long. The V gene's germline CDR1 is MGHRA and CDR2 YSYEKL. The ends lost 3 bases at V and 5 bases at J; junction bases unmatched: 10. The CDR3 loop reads CASSHFGTAVNNEQFF. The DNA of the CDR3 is TGCGCCAGCAGCCATTTCGGGACAGCGGTAAACAATGAGCAGTTCTTC.

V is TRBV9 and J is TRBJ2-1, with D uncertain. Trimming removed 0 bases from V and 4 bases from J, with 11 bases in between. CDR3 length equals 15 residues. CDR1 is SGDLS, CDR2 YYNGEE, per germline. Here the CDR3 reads CASSVDFSGYNEQFF. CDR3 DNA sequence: TGTGCCAGCAGCGTAGACTTTTCAGGTTACAATGAGCAGTTCTTC.

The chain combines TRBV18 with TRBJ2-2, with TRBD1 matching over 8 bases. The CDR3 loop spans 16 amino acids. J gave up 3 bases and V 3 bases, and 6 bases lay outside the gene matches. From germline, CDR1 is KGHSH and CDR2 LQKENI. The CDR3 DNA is TGTGCCAGCTCACCCCCCAACAGGGGGGACACCGGGGAGCTGTTTTTT. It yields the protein CASSPPNRGDTGELFF.

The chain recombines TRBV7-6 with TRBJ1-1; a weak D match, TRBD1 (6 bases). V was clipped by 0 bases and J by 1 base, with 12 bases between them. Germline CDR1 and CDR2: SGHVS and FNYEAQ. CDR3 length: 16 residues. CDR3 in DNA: TGTGCCAGCAGCTTAGCGAGGACAGCTCCGAACACTGAAGCTTTCTTT. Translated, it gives CASSLARTAPNTEAFF.

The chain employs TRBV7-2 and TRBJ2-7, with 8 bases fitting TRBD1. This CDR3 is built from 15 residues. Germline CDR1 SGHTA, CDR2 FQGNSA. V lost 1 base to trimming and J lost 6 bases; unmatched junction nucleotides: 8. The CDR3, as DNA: TGTGCCAGCAGCTTAGTTTGGACAGGGTCGGGCGAGCAGTACTTC. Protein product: CASSLVWTGSGEQYF.

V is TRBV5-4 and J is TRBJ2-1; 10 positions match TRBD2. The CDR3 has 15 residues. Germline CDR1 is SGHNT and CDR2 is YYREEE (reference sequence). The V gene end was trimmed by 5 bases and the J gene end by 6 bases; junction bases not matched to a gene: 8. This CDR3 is CASRWLAGEGNEQFF. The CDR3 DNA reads TGTGCCAGCAGGTGGCTAGCGGGAGAGGGCAATGAGCAGTTCTTC.

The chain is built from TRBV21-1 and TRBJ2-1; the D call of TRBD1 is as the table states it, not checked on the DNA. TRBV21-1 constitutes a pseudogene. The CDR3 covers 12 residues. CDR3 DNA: TGTGCCAGCAGCCCAGGTGGCCGTGAGCAGTTCTTC. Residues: CASSPGGREQFF.

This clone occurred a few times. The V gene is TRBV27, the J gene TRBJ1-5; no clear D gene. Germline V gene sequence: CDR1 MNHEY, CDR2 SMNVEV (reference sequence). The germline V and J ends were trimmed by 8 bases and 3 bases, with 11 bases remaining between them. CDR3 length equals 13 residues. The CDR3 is CASAPMYNQPQHF. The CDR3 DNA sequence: TGTGCCAGCGCGCCGATGTACAATCAGCCCCAGCATTTT.

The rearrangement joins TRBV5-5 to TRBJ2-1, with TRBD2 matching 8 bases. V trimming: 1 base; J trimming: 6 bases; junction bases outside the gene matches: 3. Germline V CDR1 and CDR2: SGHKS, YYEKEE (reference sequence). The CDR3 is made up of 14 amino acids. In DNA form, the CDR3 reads TGTGCCAGCAGCTTGATAGCGGGAAGCAATGAGCAGTTCTTC. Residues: CASSLIAGSNEQFF.

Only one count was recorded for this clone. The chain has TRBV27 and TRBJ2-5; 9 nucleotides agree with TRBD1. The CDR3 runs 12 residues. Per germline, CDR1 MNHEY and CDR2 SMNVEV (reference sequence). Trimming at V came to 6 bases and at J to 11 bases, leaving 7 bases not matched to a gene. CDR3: CASSTGGAGQYF. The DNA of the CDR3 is TGTGCCAGCAGCACAGGGGGCGCCGGGCAGTACTTC.

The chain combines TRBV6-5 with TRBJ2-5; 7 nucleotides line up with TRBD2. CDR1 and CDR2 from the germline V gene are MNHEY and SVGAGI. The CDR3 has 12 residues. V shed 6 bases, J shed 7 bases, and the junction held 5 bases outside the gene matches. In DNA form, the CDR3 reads TGTGCCAGCAGCCCAGGCGGGGGGACCCAGTACTTC. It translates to CASSPGGGTQYF.

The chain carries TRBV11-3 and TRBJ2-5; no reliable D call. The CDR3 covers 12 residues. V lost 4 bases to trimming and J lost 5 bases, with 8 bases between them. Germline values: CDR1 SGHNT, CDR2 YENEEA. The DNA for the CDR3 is TGTGCCAGCAGCTCCCAGGCGGAGACCCAGTACTTC. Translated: CASSSQAETQYF.

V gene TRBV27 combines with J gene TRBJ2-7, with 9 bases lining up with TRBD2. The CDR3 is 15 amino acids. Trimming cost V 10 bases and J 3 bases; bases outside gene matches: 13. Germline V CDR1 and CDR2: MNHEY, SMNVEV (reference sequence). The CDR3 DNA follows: TGTGCCACAGCGAGCCCTGCGGGAGGGAACTACGAGCAGTACTTC. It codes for CATASPAGGNYEQYF.

The chain's CDR3 is CASSFGTGPANYGYTF. In nucleotides, the CDR3 is TGTGCCAGCAGCTTCGGGACAGGGCCCGCTAACTATGGCTACACCTTC. The rearrangement links TRBV11-2 to TRBJ1-2, with 9 bases aligning to TRBD1. Per the germline V gene, CDR1 is SGHAT and CDR2 is FQNNGV. V lost 3 bases and J lost 0; bases outside the gene matches: 5. The CDR3 consists of 16 residues.